One and the same sample provided the 15 T cell receptor beta chains below, sequenced in a study of esophageal squamous cell carcinoma tumors. PCR used a TCR alpha or TCR beta constant-region primer with a P20EA primer, then nested PCR with CA2 or CB2. TCR genes were amplified by unbiased adaptor ligation RT-PCR, with reverse transcription primed by a polyT18-containing BSL-18E primer. One entry per CDR3 protein, called by TCRdb with MiXCR from the 5' RACE reads. This table has 6,100 or so distinct CDR3 sequences, about 22% appearing once. Sequencing was performed on tumor tissue. These receptors all come from a man aged 50 or older with esophageal squamous cell carcinoma.

A word on this clonotype: This could be a read error, since a much larger clone is one nucleotide away. The chain employs TRBV3-1 and TRBJ1-2; D perhaps matches TRBD1 (5 bases). The germline gives CDR1 LGHDT, CDR2 YNNKEL (reference sequence). Between the trimmed V and J ends, which lost 0 bases and 12 bases, there was a span of 17 bases. CDR3 length: 14 amino acids. The CDR3 region is CASSQDVAGKGDTF. The DNA for the CDR3 is TGTGCCAGCAGCCAAGATGTGGCAGGGAAGGGCGACACCTTC.

By share, this clonotype counts as medium-sized. The chain has TRBV7-9 and TRBJ2-6; D not certain. Germline CDR1 is SEHNR and CDR2 is FQNEAQ (reference sequence). There are 13 residues in the CDR3. V was cut by 1 base and J by 3 bases, with 1 base left in between. CDR3 sequence (DNA): TGTGCCAGCAGCTTAGTTGGGGCCAACGTCCTGACTTTC. Translating gives CASSLVGANVLTF.

In this sample, this clonotype is medium-sized. The chain couples TRBV13 to TRBJ2-1, with unresolved D. Germline CDR1 and CDR2: PRHDT and FYEKMQ (reference sequence). V was cut by 0 bases and J by 7 bases, with 7 bases left in between. The CDR3 has 13 residues. CDR3 in DNA: TGTGCCAGCAGCTTAGGCCAAGGGAATGAGCAGTTCTTC. This encodes CASSLGQGNEQFF.

The sample holds many counts of this clonotype. The chain couples TRBV27 to TRBJ2-3; 9 nucleotides line up with TRBD1. Per the germline V gene, CDR1 is MNHEY and CDR2 is SMNVEV (reference sequence). The CDR3 has 16 residues. Losses at the gene ends were 6 bases for V and 2 bases for J; bases not matched to a gene: 9. The CDR3 region is CASSTRGQGTTDTQYF. Written as DNA, the CDR3 is TGTGCCAGCAGCACAAGAGGACAGGGGACCACAGATACGCAGTATTTT.

This clonotype was detected a few times. V usage is TRBV10-3 and J usage is TRBJ2-4, with D tentatively TRBD2 (6 bases). Germline-derived CDR1 and CDR2 are ENHRY and SYGVKD. The V end lost 2 bases, the J end lost 6 bases, and 20 bases lay between the germline ends. The CDR3 is 17 amino acids. The CDR3 bases are TGTGCCATCAGTGAGCCGTGGATCGGGAGTGCAGCAAACATTCAGTACTTC. Translated, it gives CAISEPWIGSAANIQYF.

Note on this clonotype: A much more abundant neighbour one base away suggests this may be a read error. This CDR3 is missing its conserved last phenylalanine or tryptophan, likely due to a read error. The genes are TRBV7-6 and TRBJ2-5; D may correspond to TRBD1 or TRBD2 (5 bases each). The CDR3 has 15 amino acids. Germline lookup yields CDR1 SGHVS and CDR2 FNYEAQ. V lost 4 bases, J lost 0 bases, and 12 bases lay in between. The CDR3 region is CASSSRGRYQETQYL. For the CDR3, the DNA is TGTGCCAGCAGCTCCCGGGGCCGGTACCAAGAGACCCAGTACTTA.

This clonotype is large by share. This chain connects TRBV12-3 or TRBV12-4 to TRBJ2-1, with a tentative D call TRBD1 (6 bases). The V and J ends lost 3 bases and 5 bases respectively, with 8 bases between them. The CDR3 spans 13 residues. DNA for the CDR3: TGTGCCAGCAGTTTGGGACAAAACAATGAGCAGTTCTTC. Its translation is CASSLGQNNEQFF.

A few counts support this clonotype. The chain employs TRBV27 and TRBJ1-5; tentative D call: TRBD1 (6 bases). The V end was cut by 6 bases, the J end by 2 bases, with 20 bases between. Germline V gene lookup returns CDR1 MNHEY and CDR2 SMNVEV (reference sequence). The CDR3 covers 17 residues. In DNA, the CDR3 is TGTGCCAGCAGGTCCTGGGGGGCGGGAGGCGGCAATCAGCCCCAGCATTTT. Its translation: CASRSWGAGGGNQPQHF.

For this clonotype: A much larger clone lies a single base off, so this may be a read error. The chain couples TRBV29-1 to TRBJ2-2; D uncertain. CDR3 length equals 12 residues. V gave up 7 bases and J gave up 3 bases, with 9 bases separating them. Germline loops: CDR1 SQVTM, CDR2 ANQGSEA. This chain's CDR3 is CSASVYTGELFF. The CDR3 DNA reads TGCAGCGCCTCCGTCTACACCGGGGAGCTGTTTTTT.

This clonotype was detected only a few times. The V call is TRBV9, the J call TRBJ2-5; 7 nucleotides line up with TRBD2. The CDR3 is made up of 16 amino acids. Germline CDR1 reads SGDLS; CDR2 reads YYNGEE. Trimming at V came to 1 base and at J to 0 bases, leaving 6 bases not matched to a gene. The CDR3 sequence is CASSVQPAGYQETQYF. CDR3 DNA: TGTGCCAGCAGCGTACAACCAGCGGGGTACCAAGAGACCCAGTACTTC.

This clonotype was recorded many times. The chain links TRBV5-4 to TRBJ2-1, with 9 bases identical to TRBD2. The V and J ends lost 2 bases and 5 bases, in that order; junction bases with no gene match: 5. The CDR3 is made up of 15 amino acids. The germline CDR1 and CDR2 sequences are SGHNT and YYREEE (reference sequence). CDR3 protein: CASSLTTSGNNEQFF. The CDR3 coding sequence is TGTGCCAGCAGCTTAACGACTAGCGGCAACAATGAGCAGTTCTTC.

This clonotype is medium-sized in the sample. The CDR3 region has the DNA TGTGCCAGCAGCTTTACGACGTACCAAGAGACCCAGTACTTC. This encodes CASSFTTYQETQYF. The rearrangement links TRBV7-9 to TRBJ2-5; no reliable D call. V lost 3 bases and J lost 0, with 8 bases in between. The CDR3 sequence is 14 residues long. CDR1 and CDR2 from the germline V gene are SEHNR and FQNEAQ (reference sequence).

This clonotype qualifies as medium-sized. V gene TRBV6-5 combines with J gene TRBJ1-2; D possibly corresponds to TRBD1 (6 bases). Germline loops: CDR1 MNHEY, CDR2 SVGAGI. The CDR3 spans 14 residues. Trimming pared 0 bases from V and 7 bases from J, leaving 12 bases between. The CDR3: CASSYSAGVGGYTF. CDR3 nucleotide sequence: TGTGCCAGCAGTTACTCAGCAGGGGTCGGTGGCTACACCTTC.

This clonotype is medium-sized in the sample. J is TRBJ2-1 and V is TRBV24-1, with D possibly being TRBD1 (10 bases). The CDR3 spans 21 residues. The germline V gene encodes CDR1 KGHDR and CDR2 SFDVKD. Deletions cut 9 bases from V and 5 bases from J, with 37 bases between. The CDR3 DNA follows: TGTGCCACCTCGGGGGACAGGGGTTATAGCGGGAGAGGTCTTGGCCACAATGAGCAGTTCTTC. It codes for CATSGDRGYSGRGLGHNEQFF.

By its share, this clonotype is medium-sized. V gene TRBV19 combines with J gene TRBJ2-1, with 12 nucleotides matching TRBD2. The germline CDR1 and CDR2 sequences are LNHDA and SQIVND (reference sequence). The CDR3 consists of 15 residues. The V gene end was trimmed by 4 bases and the J gene end by 5 bases; junction bases not matched to a gene: 3. The CDR3 is CASSTRLAGDNEQFF. The CDR3, as DNA: TGTGCCAGTAGTACCCGACTAGCGGGGGACAATGAGCAGTTCTTC.